This record concerns one T cell receptor (beta chain) sequence. Its target is unknown. The CDR3 does not close with the conserved phenylalanine or tryptophan, likely indicating a read error. This sample is part of a study of shared clonotypes between healthy human individuals. Study-wide points: Sharing across a few donors was seen in around 5.1% of naive CD4 clonotypes. An anticipated effect of sequencing depth on clonotype sharing among donors was recognized.

Naive-designated CD8 cells lacked CD45RO, were positively enriched for CCR7, and omitted terminally differentiated effector memory CD45RA+ cells. Execution of the assay was at deep level. Sorted-subset replicate PCR reactions contained 150 to 200 ng DNA, corresponding to around 30,000 T cell genomes. The repertoire was sequenced with immunoSEQ multiplex PCR; TCRdb's copy has only in-frame clones and lacks some. Seen here are some 2,100,000 clones, just over 90% observed once, and the top ten hold about 1.5%. Looked up from germline, CDR1 is MNHEY and CDR2 is SMNVEV (reference sequence). V dropped 3 bases and J dropped 5; count of bases not matched to a gene: 4. The CDR3 is made up of 15 amino acids.

This TCR was recovered from a man in his late teens or twenties in good health. Some clones in this sample may be carry-over from other donors' samples. The chain carries TRBV27 and TRBJ1-1, with 12 bases that match TRBD1. The sequencing sample was made of naive CD8+ T cells from PBMCs. CDR3 protein: CASSLGQGALTEAFL. CDR3 nucleotides: TGTGCCAGCAGTTTGGGACAGGGGGCGTTAACTGAAGCTTTCCTT.